This TCR beta chain came from a study of blood T cell repertoires in COVID-19. Study-wide context: Samples came from the United States, Italy and Spain, spanning acute and convalescent COVID-19. Nucleic acid was either cDNA or gDNA, and it came from T cells, B-cell-depleted T cells, or PBMCs.

CDR3 length: 13 amino acids. Germline V CDR1 and CDR2: GTSNPN, SVGIG (reference sequence). V was shortened by 0 bases and J by 5 bases, with 8 bases between the two germline ends. Original methodology: Estimation of nucleated cell counts was performed using reference gene primer amplification. The repertoire was sequenced with immunoSEQ multiplex PCR; TCRdb's copy has only in-frame clones and lacks some. That table furnishes V, J and clone size, whereas the DNA furnished D and trimming. The data show some 160,000 clones, with approximately 84% seen just once and about 14% held by the top ten. This receptor was obtained from a woman older than 75 with acute or convalescent COVID-19. The sequenced material came from peripheral blood. The V gene is TRBV30, the J gene TRBJ1-5, with D unresolved. The CDR3: CAWSVGGYQPQHF. In DNA form, the CDR3 reads TGTGCCTGGAGTGTAGGAGGCTATCAGCCCCAGCATTTT.